These 21 T cell receptor beta chains were sequenced from one sample in a study of T cells in Graves' hyperthyroidism and ophthalmopathy (dated by TCRdb to the late 2010s). Libraries came from multiplex PCR. Sequencer: Illumina HiSeq 2000. The TCR beta CDR3 regions were amplified from RNA transcripts. The first round of RT-PCR for the TCR CDR3 was performed with the HTBI primer set and the Qiagen OneStep RT-PCR kit. The public reads were quality trimmed at Q25 with fastp and then assembled into clones with MiXCR by TCRdb, keeping productive beta chains. Rows with a matching CDR3 protein are joined into one entry that keeps the most common DNA and genes. This sample comprises 600,000 or so distinct CDR3 sequences, 40% to 55% of them detected only once. The ten largest clones take up roughly 8.2% of the sample. The source material was peripheral blood or thyroid tissue (not recorded which). These TCRs come from a woman aged 18-35 years with Graves' hyperthyroidism. Donor details come from another sample of the same person, matched by shared clones.

This clonotype has only a few counts. CDR3 residues: CASSTPGQRGLDYGYTF. The CDR3 nucleotides read TGTGCCAGCAGCACACCGGGACAGAGGGGCTTGGACTATGGCTACACCTTC. This chain joins TRBV25-1 and TRBJ1-2, with 7 positions matching TRBD1. Germline V lookup: CDR1 MGHDK, CDR2 SYGVNS. Losses at the gene ends were 6 bases for V and 3 bases for J; bases not matched to a gene: 16. This CDR3 has 17 amino acids.

The chain recombines TRBV29-1 with TRBJ2-5; 7 positions match TRBD1. There are 13 residues in the CDR3. The V gene's germline CDR1 is SQVTM and CDR2 ANQGSEA. Unmatched junction bases numbered 6, after V lost 8 bases and J lost 0 bases. This CDR3 is CSSLTGYQETQYF. In DNA, the CDR3 is TGCAGCTCCCTGACAGGGTACCAAGAGACCCAGTACTTC.

This clonotype was seen more than once but under ten times. The chain has TRBV20-1 and TRBJ2-7; possible D gene TRBD2, 5 bases. The V end lost 6 bases, the J end lost 4 bases, and 16 bases lay between the germline ends. The CDR3 extends over 13 amino acids. The germline CDR1 and CDR2 sequences are DFQATT and SNEGSKA (reference sequence). The CDR3 nucleotides read TGCAGTGCCACTAGGGCCGCCGTATACGAGCAGTACTTC. Translation gives CSATRAAVYEQYF.

The chain recombines TRBV7-9 with TRBJ1-5; D gene ambiguous. The CDR3 extends over 14 amino acids. The V gene's germline CDR1 is SEHNR and CDR2 FQNEAQ (reference sequence). V lost 5 bases and J 0 bases, leaving 8 bases between the germline ends. The CDR3 DNA follows: TGTGCCAGCAGCGCGCCTCTTAGCAATCAGCCCCAGCATTTT. Encoded protein: CASSAPLSNQPQHF.

This clonotype was seen a few times. The chain uses TRBV19 and TRBJ1-2; unclear D gene. V was clipped by 7 bases and J by 4 bases, with 7 bases between them. The germline V gene has CDR1 LNHDA and CDR2 SQIVND (reference sequence). The CDR3 runs 11 residues. The DNA for the CDR3 is TGTGCCAGTAACAGCGGCTATGGCTACACCTTC. Translating gives CASNSGYGYTF.

This chain connects TRBV7-8 to TRBJ2-3; 7 bases are a match to TRBD2. The CDR3 is 18 amino acids. Trimming removed 1 base from V and 2 bases from J; junction bases left unmatched: 12. From germline, CDR1 is SGHVS and CDR2 FQNEAQ. In DNA, the CDR3 is TGTGCCAGCAGCTTAGGCCTCCGCGCTAGCGGATACACAGATACGCAGTATTTT. As protein: CASSLGLRASGYTDTQYF. Supplemented by reference TRBV7-8 and TRBJ2-3, the full variable domain reads GAGVSQSPRYKVAKRGQDVALRCDPISGHVSLFWYQQALGQGPEFLTYFQNEAQLDKSGLPSDRFFAERPEGSVSTLKIQRTQQEDSAVYLCASSLGLRASGYTDTQYFGPGTRLTVL.

This clonotype appeared a few times. This chain links TRBV19 with TRBJ2-5; 7 positions agree with TRBD1. The CDR3 consists of 13 residues. Germline CDR1 LNHDA, CDR2 SQIVND (reference sequence). After removal of 1 base from V and 7 bases from J, the junction contained 3 bases not matched to a gene. The CDR3: CASSIGQGRTQYF. The CDR3 nucleotides are TGTGCCAGTAGTATAGGACAGGGAAGGACCCAGTACTTC.

This clonotype was detected many times. This chain joins TRBV7-9 and TRBJ2-7; no firm D call. CDR3 size: 14 residues. Germline CDR1 reads SEHNR; CDR2 reads FQNEAQ (reference sequence). Trimming cost V 5 bases and J 1 base, with 12 bases left between them. The chain's CDR3 is CASSPDGSSYEQYF. For the CDR3, the DNA is TGTGCCAGCAGCCCGGACGGATCATCCTACGAGCAGTACTTC.

The J gene is TRBJ1-2, the V gene TRBV24-1, with 7 bases identical to TRBD1. Germline V gene sequence: CDR1 KGHDR, CDR2 SFDVKD. CDR3 length: 14 residues. The trim removed 4 bases at V and 2 bases at J, leaving 3 bases unmatched. The CDR3 sequence is CATSEMTGNYGYTF. CDR3 in DNA: TGTGCCACCAGTGAGATGACAGGGAACTATGGCTACACCTTC.

Many counts were recorded for this clonotype. V and J are TRBV20-1 and TRBJ2-7; D is uncertain. The CDR3 consists of 13 residues. In germline, CDR1 is DFQATT, CDR2 SNEGSKA (reference sequence). V was cut by 0 bases and J by 6 bases, with 12 bases left in between. Here the CDR3 reads CSARDSGPLEQYF. CDR3 bases: TGCAGTGCTAGAGATTCCGGGCCACTCGAGCAGTACTTC.

This clonotype turned up a few times. The chain employs TRBV20-1 and TRBJ1-5; a weak D match, TRBD1 (5 bases). CDR1 and CDR2 from the germline V gene are DFQATT and SNEGSKA (reference sequence). There are 15 residues in the CDR3. Trimming stripped 3 bases from V and 2 bases from J, with 14 bases between. The CDR3 DNA reads TGCAGTGCTAGTGGTCAGGGTTTGGGCAATCAGCCCCAGCATTTT. Residues: CSASGQGLGNQPQHF.

The chain couples TRBV7-9 to TRBJ2-5; possibly TRBD1 for D (5 bases). The length of the CDR3 is 16 residues. CDR1 is SEHNR, CDR2 FQNEAQ, per germline (reference sequence). The V end lost 4 bases, the J end lost 4 bases, and 19 bases lay between the germline ends. In nucleotides, the CDR3 is TGTGCCAGCAGCTGGCGGTTATCAGGGCTGGCAGAGACCCAGTACTTC. Translated, it gives CASSWRLSGLAETQYF. The variable domain in full, completed from reference TRBV7-9 and TRBJ2-5, reads DTGVSQNPRHKITKRGQNVTFRCDPISEHNRLYWYRQTLGQGPEFLTYFQNEAQLEKSRLLSDRFSAERPKGSFSTLEIQRTEQGDSAMYLCASSWRLSGLAETQYFGPGTRLLVL.

Many counts were recorded for this clonotype. The chain links TRBV10-2 to TRBJ1-5; D call uncertain. Between the trimmed V and J ends, which lost 2 bases and 6 bases, there was a span of 11 bases. The CDR3 length is 14 residues. The germline V gene encodes CDR1 WSHSY and CDR2 SAAADI. CDR3 coding DNA: TGCGCCAGCAGTGAGATAGGGTTGACTCAGCCCCAGCATTTT. Residues: CASSEIGLTQPQHF.

This clonotype was counted ten times or more. This chain connects TRBV10-3 to TRBJ2-6; D gene unclear. The germline V and J ends were trimmed by 4 bases and 1 base, with 8 bases remaining between them. Germline CDR1 reads ENHRY; CDR2 reads SYGVKD. The CDR3 is 15 residues long. CDR3 loop: CAISGFSSGANVLTF. The CDR3 region has the DNA TGTGCCATCAGTGGATTTAGTTCTGGGGCCAACGTCCTGACTTTC.

This clonotype was counted ten times or more. The chain links TRBV2 to TRBJ1-2; 7 nucleotides match TRBD1. The CDR3 has 13 amino acids. Germline V gene lookup returns CDR1 SNHLY and CDR2 FYNNEI. J gave up 0 bases and V 10 bases, and 5 bases lay outside the gene matches. The DNA of the CDR3 is TGTGCCACGGGGACAGAAGCTAACTATGGCTACACCTTC. Amino acid sequence: CATGTEANYGYTF.

This clonotype was observed a single time. The chain combines TRBV7-6 with TRBJ1-1; D perhaps matches TRBD1 (5 bases). The CDR3 contains 14 residues. Trimming shortened V by 6 bases and J by 3 bases, and 14 bases separated the two germline ends. Per germline, CDR1 SGHVS and CDR2 FNYEAQ. The CDR3 spells CASSSPGGDTEAFF. The CDR3 DNA sequence: TGTGCCAGCAGTTCCCCGGGGGGGGACACTGAAGCTTTCTTT. The complete variable domain, with remaining parts taken from reference TRBV7-6 and TRBJ1-1, reads GAGVSQSPRYKVTKRGQDVALRCDPISGHVSLYWYRQALGQGPEFLTYFNYEAQQDKSGLPNDRFSAERPEGSISTLTIQRTEQRDSAMYRCASSSPGGDTEAFFGQGTRLTVV.

The J gene is TRBJ2-7, the V gene TRBV7-8, with 7 bases identical to TRBD2. Germline V gene sequence: CDR1 SGHVS, CDR2 FQNEAQ. This CDR3 contains 15 residues. Trimming at V came to 5 bases and at J to 2 bases, leaving 9 bases not matched to a gene. DNA of the CDR3: TGTGCCAGCAGCCAACAAGGGAGCGGGGCCTACGAGCAGTACTTC. It encodes CASSQQGSGAYEQYF.

The chain carries TRBV19 and TRBJ2-7; 8 nucleotides match TRBD1. Per germline, CDR1 LNHDA and CDR2 SQIVND (reference sequence). V gave up 3 bases and J gave up 0 bases; unmatched junction bases: 4. The length of the CDR3 is 15 residues. The CDR3 nucleotides read TGTGCCAGTAGTATTTACAGGGGGTCCTCCTACGAGCAGTACTTC. Its protein product is CASSIYRGSSYEQYF.

The chain recombines TRBV11-2 with TRBJ1-5; D remains unclear. V lost 6 bases, J lost 0 bases, and 21 bases lay in between. Germline CDR1 reads SGHAT; CDR2 reads FQNNGV. CDR3 length: 18 amino acids. CDR3 sequence reads: CASSSGEIVAYSNQPQHF. The CDR3 DNA is TGTGCCAGCAGTTCTGGTGAAATCGTCGCCTATAGCAATCAGCCCCAGCATTTT.

This chain joins TRBV2 and TRBJ2-7; 10 nucleotides match TRBD2. This CDR3 is built from 14 residues. Germline CDR1 and CDR2: SNHLY and FYNNEI. Losses at the gene ends were 5 bases for V and 4 bases for J; bases not matched to a gene: 5. The DNA of the CDR3 is TGTGCCAGCAGTTATGCTAGCGGGAGTTACGAGCAGTACTTC. Amino acid sequence: CASSYASGSYEQYF. The complete variable domain, with remaining parts taken from reference TRBV2 and TRBJ2-7, reads EPEVTQTPSHQVTQMGQEVILRCVPISNHLYFYWYRQILGQKVEFLVSFYNNEISEKSEIFDDQFSVERPDGSNFTLKIRSTKLEDSAMYFCASSYASGSYEQYFGPGTRLTVT.

V and J are TRBV10-2 and TRBJ2-2; 14 bases match TRBD2. The junction had 5 bases not matched to a gene; V was cut back by 10 bases and J by 7 bases. This CDR3 is built from 14 residues. Germline CDR1 reads WSHSY; CDR2 reads SAAADI. The CDR3 protein is CATGTSGSSGELFF. Written as DNA, the CDR3 is TGCGCCACCGGGACTAGCGGGAGTAGCGGGGAGCTGTTTTTT.